The 6 T cell receptor beta chains given below trace back to one sample, sequenced in a study of T-cell memory formation after mild COVID-19 (dated by TCRdb to the early 2020s). Receptors were amplified or captured by 5' RACE. Instrument on record: Illumina NovaSeq 6000. TCRdb's own reprocessing of the public reads used fastp at Q25 and MiXCR and kept productive beta chains. Identical CDR3 proteins give one entry, which carries the most common genes and DNA. The sample table records fewer than 150,000 distinct CDR3 sequences; more than 13% of these occur just once. Around 28% of the sample is taken by the ten largest. The sequencing input was PBMCs or a T cell subset sorted from them (not recorded which). These receptors were obtained from an adult woman who had mild COVID-19 (a few samples of this study predate the infection). The sample titles of this study are shuffled in the database, so cell type and time point are left out; the donor was told from shared clones.

This clonotype occurred a few times. The chain couples TRBV4-1 to TRBJ2-4; D is unresolved. V shed 3 bases and J shed 8 bases, with 14 bases lying between them. In germline, CDR1 is MGHRA, CDR2 YSYEKL. CDR3 length: 14 amino acids. In nucleotides, the CDR3 is TGCGCCAGCAGCCACCTCTGGGGTCCACACATTCAGTACTTC. This translates into CASSHLWGPHIQYF.

A few counts support this clonotype. The rearrangement uses TRBV7-3 and TRBJ1-5, with 8 nucleotides matching TRBD1. Trimming removed 3 bases from V and 5 bases from J; junction bases left unmatched: 6. The CDR3 loop spans 15 amino acids. Germline CDR1 and CDR2: SGHTA and FQGTGA. CDR3 sequence (DNA): TGTGCCAGCAGCTTTGGACAGGGACGGGATCAGCCCCAGCATTTT. Residues: CASSFGQGRDQPQHF.

This clonotype was seen a few times. The chain joins TRBV9 to TRBJ2-7, with D hard to call. The V end was cut by 3 bases, the J end by 1 base, with 14 bases between. Per germline, CDR1 SGDLS and CDR2 YYNGEE. CDR3 length equals 15 residues. The CDR3: CASSASEGRSYEQYF. The DNA for the CDR3 is TGTGCCAGCAGCGCCTCGGAAGGAAGGTCCTACGAGCAGTACTTC. Combining the CDR3 with reference TRBV9 and TRBJ2-7 gives the whole variable domain DSGVTQTPKHLITATGQRVTLRCSPRSGDLSVYWYQQSLDQGLQFLIQYYNGEERAKGNILERFSAQQFPDLHSELNLSSLELGDSALYFCASSASEGRSYEQYFGPGTRLTVT.

The chain's CDR3 is CASSGRDRGYSEAFF. CDR3 DNA sequence: TGTGCCAGCAGTGGCCGGGACAGGGGGTACTCAGAAGCTTTCTTT. The chain recombines TRBV27 with TRBJ1-1, with TRBD1 matching 11 bases. V dropped 5 bases and J dropped 8; count of bases not matched to a gene: 10. The CDR3 runs to 15 residues. Germline V gives CDR1 MNHEY, CDR2 SMNVEV (reference sequence).

This clonotype appeared a few times. V and J are TRBV20-1 and TRBJ2-7, with TRBD2 as a possible D gene (6 bases). Germline lookup yields CDR1 DFQATT and CDR2 SNEGSKA (reference sequence). The CDR3 is 12 amino acids. V was trimmed by 5 bases and J by 5 bases, leaving 13 bases between them. The CDR3 region has the DNA TGCAGTGCTGTGACTAGTTTCAACGAGCAGTACTTC. Protein: CSAVTSFNEQYF.

This clonotype was seen only a few times. The genes are TRBV7-9 and TRBJ2-1; TRBD1 might be the D (5 bases). Trimming shortened V by 11 bases and J by 3 bases, and 26 bases separated the two germline ends. The CDR3 is 17 residues long. Germline V gene sequence: CDR1 SEHNR, CDR2 FQNEAQ (reference sequence). The CDR3 reads CAGQPIPEISIYNEQFF. The CDR3 DNA is TGTGCCGGACAACCGATTCCGGAGATTTCCATCTACAATGAGCAGTTCTTC.